The rows below give T cell receptor beta chains drawn from one sample of a study of CD8 T cells in Susac syndrome. One entry per CDR3 protein results from TCRdb running MiXCR on the immunoSEQ multiplex PCR reads. The data show 70,000 or so distinct CDR3 sequences, around 95% seen once. The sequenced sample consisted of CD8+ T cells from PBMCs. The source is a human donor in good health. Each CDR3 is given with its conserved first and last residue. A D gene is named only where the DNA matches it firmly. Size is omitted from some rows. Given values are once, few, many or a class for expanded clones.

clone size | D gene | J gene | V gene | CDR3 protein | CDR3 DNA
. | . | TRBJ1-2 | TRBV28 | CASIGAPYGYTF | TGTGCCAGCATTGGAGCCCCCTATGGCTACACCTTC
. | . | TRBJ2-2 | TRBV5-4 | CASSLDLGGAGELFF | TGTGCCAGCAGCTTGGATCTGGGGGGTGCCGGGGAGCTGTTTTTT
. | . | TRBJ2-1 | TRBV30 | CAWRLAHEQFF | TGTGCCTGGAGACTAGCACATGAGCAGTTCTTC
. | . | TRBJ2-2 | TRBV9 | CASSVGGSGTGELFF | TGTGCCAGCAGCGTAGGAGGGTCTGGCACCGGGGAGCTGTTTTTT
. | . | TRBJ1-6 | TRBV28 | CASRWEGNSPLHF | TGTGCCAGCAGATGGGAAGGTAATTCACCCCTCCACTTT
. | TRBD1 | TRBJ2-2 | TRBV30 | CAWSSLTMGQGTGELFF | TGTGCCTGGAGTTCCCTGACGATGGGACAGGGCACCGGGGAGCTGTTTTTT
once | . | TRBJ1-1 | TRBV27 | CASSLSGPVEAFF | TGTGCCAGCAGTTTAAGCGGGCCCGTTGAAGCTTTCTTT
few | TRBD2 | TRBJ2-3 | TRBV5-6 | CASSLGLAGDTQYF | TGTGCCAGCAGCCTCGGACTAGCCGGAGATACGCAGTATTTT
once | . | TRBJ2-2 | TRBV6-5 | CASSSNPGTGELFF | TGTGCCAGCAGTTCAAATCCCGGGACCGGGGAGCTGTTTTTT
. | . | TRBJ1-1 | TRBV4-2 | CASSLYGFSEAFF | TGTGCCAGCAGCCTTTATGGGTTCTCTGAAGCTTTCTTT
. | . | TRBJ2-2 | TRBV12-3/TRBV12-4 | CASSYGPNTGELFF | TGTGCCAGCAGTTACGGCCCGAACACCGGGGAGCTGTTTTTT
. | . | TRBJ2-3 | TRBV3-1 | CASRPSSGGTDTQYF | TGTGCCAGCAGACCCTCATCGGGGGGCACAGATACGCAGTATTTT
once | . | TRBJ2-6 | TRBV5-1 | CASSQVPSGANVLTF | TGCGCCAGCAGCCAGGTCCCCTCTGGGGCCAACGTCCTGACTTTC
. | TRBD1 | TRBJ1-5 | TRBV2 | CASRDRDGQPQHF | TGTGCCAGCAGAGACAGGGATGGTCAGCCCCAGCATTTT
. | . | TRBJ2-7 | TRBV28 | CASSPRGGGTEQYF | TGTGCCAGCAGTCCTAGGGGCGGGGGCACCGAGCAGTACTTC
. | . | TRBJ1-4 | TRBV7-9 | CASRGWGEKLFF | TGTGCCAGCAGGGGGTGGGGCGAAAAACTGTTTTTT
. | TRBD1 | TRBJ2-7 | TRBV2 | CASSHPGQGPGEQYF | TGTGCCAGCAGTCATCCGGGACAGGGTCCGGGGGAGCAGTACTTC
. | . | TRBJ1-1 | TRBV27 | CASRGGSTEAFF | TGTGCCAGCAGGGGGGGAAGCACTGAAGCTTTCTTT
. | TRBD1 | TRBJ2-7 | TRBV29-1 | CSASGTGETYEQYF | TGCAGCGCATCAGGGACAGGGGAGACCTACGAGCAGTACTTC
once | . | TRBJ1-1 | TRBV9 | CASSSSQPEAFF | TGTGCCAGCAGCTCCTCCCAACCTGAAGCTTTCTTT
. | TRBD1 | TRBJ2-1 | TRBV19 | CASSMDRGTYNEQFF | TGTGCCAGTAGTATGGACAGGGGCACCTACAATGAGCAGTTCTTC